What follows are 20 T cell receptor beta chains derived from one specimen sequenced in a study of cytomegalovirus exposure and HLA in healthy donors (dated by TCRdb to the late 2010s). The method was the immunoSEQ multiplex PCR assay. For the multiplex PCR, a mixture combining 60 forward primers for TCR Vbeta segments and 13 reverse primers for TCR Jbeta segments was used. In its TCRdb copy, this immuneACCESS table keeps in-frame sequences only and misses some clones. Where compared with another copy, unresolved V genes explain less than half of these, and the others have no known cause. The sample yields about 120,000 clones; approximately 81% were counted once. The top ten clonotypes cover roughly 4% of the sample. Sequencing was done on a sample of PBMCs. Source of these receptors: a man younger than 30 in good health and CMV-seropositive.

This clone showed up just once. V is TRBV5-4 and J is TRBJ2-2, with a possible D match to TRBD2 (5 bases). Between the trimmed V and J ends, which lost 2 bases and 5 bases, there was a span of 7 bases. Looked up from germline, CDR1 is SGHNT and CDR2 is YYREEE (reference sequence). The CDR3 consists of 13 residues. The CDR3 region is CASSLTSTGELFF. The CDR3 DNA is TGTGCCAGCAGCTTAACTAGTACCGGGGAGCTGTTTTTT.

This clone came up once. This chain uses TRBV2 with TRBJ2-1, with TRBD2 matching over 10 bases. The CDR3 is 19 residues long. In germline, CDR1 is SNHLY, CDR2 FYNNEI. J lost 9 bases, V lost 3 bases, and 20 bases had no gene match. CDR3 nucleotides: TGTGCCAGCAGTGACTTCGTTTTTTTAGCGGGGGGCCGAGGTGGTGAGCAGTTCTTC. Its protein product is CASSDFVFLAGGRGGEQFF.

The chain is built from TRBV2 and TRBJ2-1; D perhaps matches TRBD1 (6 bases). Looked up from germline, CDR1 is SNHLY and CDR2 is FYNNEI. CDR3 length: 14 amino acids. V lost 4 bases and J lost 5, with 12 bases in between. Written as DNA, the CDR3 is TGTGCCAGCAGTGTGAACAGGGCGGACAATGAGCAGTTCTTC. It encodes CASSVNRADNEQFF. The full variable domain, its missing parts supplied by reference TRBV2 and TRBJ2-1, is EPEVTQTPSHQVTQMGQEVILRCVPISNHLYFYWYRQILGQKVEFLVSFYNNEISEKSEIFDDQFSVERPDGSNFTLKIRSTKLEDSAMYFCASSVNRADNEQFFGPGTRLTVL.

The rearrangement joins TRBV19 to TRBJ1-5, with 7 bases matching TRBD1. Germline CDR1 LNHDA, CDR2 SQIVND (reference sequence). This CDR3 is built from 13 residues. The V gene end was trimmed by 6 bases and the J gene end by 2 bases; junction bases not matched to a gene: 1. CDR3 DNA sequence: TGTGCCAGTAGAACAGGGGGCAATCAGCCCCAGCATTTT. It codes for CASRTGGNQPQHF.

The chain combines TRBV29-1 with TRBJ1-2; D perhaps matches TRBD1 (5 bases). The germline V gene has CDR1 SQVTM and CDR2 ANQGSEA. Trimming removed 1 base at V and 4 bases at J, with 19 bases between. The CDR3 totals 16 residues. The CDR3 protein is CSVEVLSGEFFYGYTF. The CDR3 nucleotides are TGCAGCGTTGAAGTCTTATCGGGGGAGTTCTTCTATGGCTACACCTTC.

Written as DNA, the CDR3 is TGTGCCAGCAGCCGGAGACAGGGGGGTGAGCAGTACTTC. Translation gives CASSRRQGGEQYF. The gene calls are TRBV14 and TRBJ2-5, with 9 bases lining up with TRBD1. Germline CDR1 reads SGHDN; CDR2 reads FVKESK. The length of the CDR3 is 13 residues. Trimming at V came to 4 bases and at J to 11 bases, leaving 8 bases not matched to a gene.

The chain carries TRBV5-5 and TRBJ1-2; the match to TRBD1 covers 8 bases. V gave up 0 bases and J gave up 8 bases; unmatched junction bases: 12. The CDR3 has 16 amino acids. Germline V gene lookup returns CDR1 SGHKS and CDR2 YYEKEE (reference sequence). The DNA of the CDR3 is TGTGCCAGCAGCTTGGGGGGGACCGGACAGGGCTACGGCTACACCTTC. It codes for CASSLGGTGQGYGYTF.

The rearrangement links TRBV30 to TRBJ1-4; 8 bases line up with TRBD1. The CDR3 runs to 13 residues. Losses at the gene ends were 6 bases for V and 4 bases for J; bases not matched to a gene: 4. The V gene's germline CDR1 is GTSNPN and CDR2 SVGIG (reference sequence). The CDR3 region is CACSGTGNEKLFF. CDR3 nucleotides: TGTGCCTGTTCCGGGACAGGTAATGAAAAACTGTTTTTT.

The genes are TRBV18 and TRBJ1-6; 7 nucleotides align to TRBD1. Germline V lookup: CDR1 KGHSH, CDR2 LQKENI. The CDR3 length is 14 residues. V was clipped by 4 bases and J by 8 bases; unmatched bases: 5. CDR3: CASSLGQDYSPLHF. DNA of the CDR3: TGTGCCAGCTCACTCGGACAGGATTATTCACCCCTCCACTTT.

The rearrangement joins TRBV30 to TRBJ1-2; 9 nucleotides align to TRBD1. The length of the CDR3 is 12 residues. CDR1 and CDR2 from the germline V gene are GTSNPN and SVGIG (reference sequence). V lost 8 bases to trimming and J lost 2 bases; unmatched junction nucleotides: 3. CDR3 protein: CAGGTGNYGYTF. The DNA of the CDR3 is TGTGCCGGTGGGACAGGGAACTATGGCTACACCTTC. Full variable domain (remainder filled in from reference TRBV30 and TRBJ1-2): SQTIHQWPATLVQPVGSPLSLECTVEGTSNPNLYWYRQAAGRGLQLLFYSVGIGQISSEVPQNLSASRPQDRQFILSSKKLLLSDSGFYLCAGGTGNYGYTFGSGTRLTVV.

The gene calls are TRBV14 and TRBJ2-7; 8 bases are shared with TRBD1. Per germline, CDR1 SGHDN and CDR2 FVKESK. Losses at the gene ends were 3 bases for V and 6 bases for J; bases not matched to a gene: 16. The length of the CDR3 is 17 residues. As DNA, the CDR3 is TGTGCCAGCAGCCAGGACCGGACAGGGTTAAGGCTTCGCGAGCAGTACTTC. This sequence encodes CASSQDRTGLRLREQYF.

This chain links TRBV9 with TRBJ2-1; D gene uncertain. CDR3 length: 13 residues. V lost 0 bases to trimming and J lost 8 bases, with 9 bases between them. In germline, CDR1 is SGDLS, CDR2 YYNGEE. The CDR3 region is CASSVARGDEQFF. Written as DNA, the CDR3 is TGTGCCAGCAGCGTAGCTCGCGGAGATGAGCAGTTCTTC. Complete variable domain (other parts from reference TRBV9 and TRBJ2-1): DSGVTQTPKHLITATGQRVTLRCSPRSGDLSVYWYQQSLDQGLQFLIQYYNGEERAKGNILERFSAQQFPDLHSELNLSSLELGDSALYFCASSVARGDEQFFGPGTRLTVL.

This chain links TRBV30 with TRBJ1-1; D may be TRBD1 (5 bases). Trimming took 3 bases from V and 10 from J, leaving 21 bases between them. This CDR3 has 14 amino acids. Germline CDR1 reads GTSNPN; CDR2 reads SVGIG (reference sequence). The CDR3 loop reads CAWSASLRTGRAFF. Here the CDR3 DNA reads TGTGCCTGGAGCGCCAGTCTCCGAACAGGCCGAGCTTTCTTT.

The chain has TRBV27 and TRBJ1-1; D is ambiguous. V was trimmed by 2 bases and J by 2 bases, leaving 6 bases between them. Germline loops: CDR1 MNHEY, CDR2 SMNVEV (reference sequence). This CDR3 region has 13 residues. The CDR3 reads CASSLASNTEAFF. The CDR3 nucleotides are TGTGCCAGCAGTTTAGCGTCCAACACTGAAGCTTTCTTT.

V and J are TRBV30 and TRBJ1-1; 8 bases map to TRBD1. The CDR3 sequence is 17 residues long. Germline trimming cut 2 bases from V and 6 bases from J; bases unmatched to any gene: 17. Germline CDR1 and CDR2: GTSNPN and SVGIG (reference sequence). As DNA, the CDR3 is TGTGCCTGGAGTTTTTTCGGAGGACAGGGCGCCTACCCTGAAGCTTTCTTT. Translating it yields CAWSFFGGQGAYPEAFF.

The V and J genes are TRBV12-1 and TRBJ1-6; TRBD1 is the table's D call and was not checked against the DNA. TRBV12-1 is noted as a pseudogene. CDR3 size: 14 residues. CDR3 in amino acids: CASSSGQGNSPLHF. The CDR3 DNA follows: TGTGCCAGCAGCTCAGGACAGGGAAATTCACCCCTCCACTTT.

The J gene is TRBJ2-3, the V gene TRBV19, with 9 bases matching TRBD2. Trimming cost V 5 bases and J 5 bases; bases outside gene matches: 14. This CDR3 has 17 amino acids. Germline CDR1 and CDR2: LNHDA and SQIVND (reference sequence). The CDR3 nucleotides are TGTGCCAGTAGTTCCAGAGCGGGGCGGGAGGGGGAAGATACGCAGTATTTT. Its translation: CASSSRAGREGEDTQYF.

The chain links TRBV11-3 to TRBJ2-1, with 10 bases matching TRBD1. In germline, CDR1 is SGHNT, CDR2 YENEEA. Unmatched junction bases numbered 9, after V lost 5 bases and J lost 2 bases. The CDR3 runs 17 residues. CDR3 sequence: CASSPGRGTGAYNEQFF. For the CDR3, the DNA is TGTGCCAGCAGCCCAGGAAGAGGGACAGGGGCCTACAATGAGCAGTTCTTC.

In its sample, this clone was seen once. J is TRBJ2-3 and V is TRBV30, with D unresolved. Germline V gene lookup returns CDR1 GTSNPN and CDR2 SVGIG (reference sequence). V gave up 0 bases and J gave up 5 bases, with 15 bases separating them. The CDR3 is 15 residues long. This CDR3 is CAWSVFRFEVDTQYF. The CDR3 coding sequence is TGTGCCTGGAGTGTATTTAGATTCGAGGTAGATACGCAGTATTTT.

The chain has TRBV7-2 and TRBJ2-5; 7 bases agree with TRBD2. CDR1 SGHTA and CDR2 FQGNSA come from the germline V gene. V gave up 1 base and J gave up 11 bases; unmatched junction bases: 7. The CDR3 is 13 amino acids. The CDR3 reads CASSLVLSGEQYF. The CDR3, as DNA: TGTGCCAGCAGCTTAGTGTTGAGCGGGGAGCAGTACTTC.